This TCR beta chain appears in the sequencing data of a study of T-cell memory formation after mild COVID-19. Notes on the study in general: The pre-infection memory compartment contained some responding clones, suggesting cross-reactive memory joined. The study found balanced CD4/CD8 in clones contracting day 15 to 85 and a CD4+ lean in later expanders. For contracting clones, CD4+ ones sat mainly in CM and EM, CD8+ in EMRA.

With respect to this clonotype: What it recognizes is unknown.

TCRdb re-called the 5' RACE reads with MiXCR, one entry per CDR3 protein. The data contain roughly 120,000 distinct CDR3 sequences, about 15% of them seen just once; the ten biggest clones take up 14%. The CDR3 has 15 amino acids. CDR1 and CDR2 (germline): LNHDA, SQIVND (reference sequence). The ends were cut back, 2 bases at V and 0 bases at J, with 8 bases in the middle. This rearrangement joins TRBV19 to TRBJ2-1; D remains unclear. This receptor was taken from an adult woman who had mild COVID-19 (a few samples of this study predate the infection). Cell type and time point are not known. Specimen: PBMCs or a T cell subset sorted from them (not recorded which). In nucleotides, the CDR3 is TGTGCCAGTAGTATATTAGTCACCTCCTACAATGAGCAGTTCTTC. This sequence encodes CASSILVTSYNEQFF.